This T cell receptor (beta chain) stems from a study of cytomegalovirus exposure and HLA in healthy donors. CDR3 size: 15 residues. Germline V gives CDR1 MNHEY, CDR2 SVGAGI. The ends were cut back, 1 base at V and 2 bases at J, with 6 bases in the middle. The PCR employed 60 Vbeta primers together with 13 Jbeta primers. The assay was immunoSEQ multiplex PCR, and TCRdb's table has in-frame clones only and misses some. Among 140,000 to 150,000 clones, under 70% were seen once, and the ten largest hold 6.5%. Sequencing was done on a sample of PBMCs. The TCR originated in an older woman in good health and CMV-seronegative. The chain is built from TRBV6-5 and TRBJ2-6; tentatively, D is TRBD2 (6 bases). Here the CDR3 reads CASSYWGAGANVLTF. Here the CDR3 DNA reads TGTGCCAGCAGTTACTGGGGGGCTGGGGCCAACGTCCTGACTTTC.